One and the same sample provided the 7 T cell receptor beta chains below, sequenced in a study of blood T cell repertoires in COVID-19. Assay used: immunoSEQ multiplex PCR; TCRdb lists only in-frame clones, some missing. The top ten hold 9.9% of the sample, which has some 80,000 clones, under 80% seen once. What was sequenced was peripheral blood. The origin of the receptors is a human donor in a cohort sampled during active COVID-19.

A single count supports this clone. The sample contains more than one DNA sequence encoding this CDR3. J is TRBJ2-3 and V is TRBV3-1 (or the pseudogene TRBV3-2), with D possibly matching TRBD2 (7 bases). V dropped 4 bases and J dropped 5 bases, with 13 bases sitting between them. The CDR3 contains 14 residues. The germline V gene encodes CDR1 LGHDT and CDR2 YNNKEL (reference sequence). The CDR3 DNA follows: TGTGCCAGCAGCCCCGGGGGGCCAGGAGATACGCAGTATTTT. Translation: CASSPGGPGDTQYF.

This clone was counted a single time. The CDR3 loop is CAISESTDRAVDTQYF. The CDR3 DNA follows: TGTGCCATCAGTGAGTCGACGGACAGGGCCGTAGATACGCAGTATTTT. This chain uses TRBV10-3 with TRBJ2-3; 8 nucleotides agree with TRBD1. This CDR3 spans 16 amino acids. The germline CDR1 and CDR2 sequences are ENHRY and SYGVKD. Losses at the gene ends were 0 bases for V and 5 bases for J; bases not matched to a gene: 7.

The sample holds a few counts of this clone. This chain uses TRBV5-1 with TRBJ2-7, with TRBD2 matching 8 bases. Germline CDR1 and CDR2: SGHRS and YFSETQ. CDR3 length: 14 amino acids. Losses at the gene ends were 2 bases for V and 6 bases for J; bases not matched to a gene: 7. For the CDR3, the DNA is TGCGCCAGCAGCTTCTCTCGAGCGGGGGTCGAGCAGTACTTC. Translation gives CASSFSRAGVEQYF.

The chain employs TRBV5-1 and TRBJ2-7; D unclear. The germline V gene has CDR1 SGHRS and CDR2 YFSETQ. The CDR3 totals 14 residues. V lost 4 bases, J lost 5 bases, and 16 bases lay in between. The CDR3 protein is CASSPTSLSHEQYF. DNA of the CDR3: TGCGCCAGCAGCCCAACCTCTTTGAGCCACGAGCAGTACTTC.

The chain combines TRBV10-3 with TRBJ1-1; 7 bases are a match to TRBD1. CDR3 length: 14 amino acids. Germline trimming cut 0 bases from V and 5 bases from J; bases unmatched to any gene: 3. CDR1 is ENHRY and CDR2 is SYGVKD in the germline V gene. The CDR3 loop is CAISESGGTTEAFF. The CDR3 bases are TGTGCCATCAGTGAGTCAGGGGGCACGACTGAAGCTTTCTTT.

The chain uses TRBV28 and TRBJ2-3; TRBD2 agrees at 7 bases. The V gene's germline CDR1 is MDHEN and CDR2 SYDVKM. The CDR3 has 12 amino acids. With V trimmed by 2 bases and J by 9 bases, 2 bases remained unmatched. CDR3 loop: CASSLAGVTQYF. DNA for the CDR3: TGTGCCAGCAGTTTAGCGGGAGTGACGCAGTATTTT.

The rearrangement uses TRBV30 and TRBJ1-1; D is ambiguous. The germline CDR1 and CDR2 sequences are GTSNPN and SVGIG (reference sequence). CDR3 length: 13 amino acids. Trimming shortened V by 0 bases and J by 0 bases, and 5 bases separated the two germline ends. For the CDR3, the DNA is TGTGCCTGGAGTGTACATGTGAACACTGAAGCTTTCTTT. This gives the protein CAWSVHVNTEAFF.